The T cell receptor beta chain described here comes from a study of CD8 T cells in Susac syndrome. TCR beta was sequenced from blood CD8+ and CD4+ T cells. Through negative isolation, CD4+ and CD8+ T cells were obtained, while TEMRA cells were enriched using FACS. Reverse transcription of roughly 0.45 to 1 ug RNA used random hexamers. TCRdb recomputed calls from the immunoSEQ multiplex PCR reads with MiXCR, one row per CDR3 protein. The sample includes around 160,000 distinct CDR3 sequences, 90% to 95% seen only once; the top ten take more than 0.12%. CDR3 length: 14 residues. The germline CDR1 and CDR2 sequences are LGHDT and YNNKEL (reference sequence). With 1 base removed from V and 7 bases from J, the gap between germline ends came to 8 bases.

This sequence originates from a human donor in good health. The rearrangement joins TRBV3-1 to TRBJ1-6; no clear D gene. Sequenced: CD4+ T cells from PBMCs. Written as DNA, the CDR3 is TGTGCCAGCAGCCAAGTTCACCTGAATTCACCCCTCCACTTT. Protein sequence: CASSQVHLNSPLHF.